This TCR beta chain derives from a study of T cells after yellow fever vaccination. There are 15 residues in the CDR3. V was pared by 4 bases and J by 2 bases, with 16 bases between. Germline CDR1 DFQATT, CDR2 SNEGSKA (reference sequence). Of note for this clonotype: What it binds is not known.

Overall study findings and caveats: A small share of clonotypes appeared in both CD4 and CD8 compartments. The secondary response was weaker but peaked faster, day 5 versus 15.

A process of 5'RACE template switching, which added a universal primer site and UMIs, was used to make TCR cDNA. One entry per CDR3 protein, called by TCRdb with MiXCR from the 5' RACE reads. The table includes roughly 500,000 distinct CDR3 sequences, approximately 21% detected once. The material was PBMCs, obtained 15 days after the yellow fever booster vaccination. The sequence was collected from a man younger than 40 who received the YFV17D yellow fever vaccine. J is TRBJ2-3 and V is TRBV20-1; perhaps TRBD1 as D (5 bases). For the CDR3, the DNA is TGCAGTGCTAAGACTCCCACAGGACCCACAGATACGCAGTATTTT. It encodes CSAKTPTGPTDTQYF.